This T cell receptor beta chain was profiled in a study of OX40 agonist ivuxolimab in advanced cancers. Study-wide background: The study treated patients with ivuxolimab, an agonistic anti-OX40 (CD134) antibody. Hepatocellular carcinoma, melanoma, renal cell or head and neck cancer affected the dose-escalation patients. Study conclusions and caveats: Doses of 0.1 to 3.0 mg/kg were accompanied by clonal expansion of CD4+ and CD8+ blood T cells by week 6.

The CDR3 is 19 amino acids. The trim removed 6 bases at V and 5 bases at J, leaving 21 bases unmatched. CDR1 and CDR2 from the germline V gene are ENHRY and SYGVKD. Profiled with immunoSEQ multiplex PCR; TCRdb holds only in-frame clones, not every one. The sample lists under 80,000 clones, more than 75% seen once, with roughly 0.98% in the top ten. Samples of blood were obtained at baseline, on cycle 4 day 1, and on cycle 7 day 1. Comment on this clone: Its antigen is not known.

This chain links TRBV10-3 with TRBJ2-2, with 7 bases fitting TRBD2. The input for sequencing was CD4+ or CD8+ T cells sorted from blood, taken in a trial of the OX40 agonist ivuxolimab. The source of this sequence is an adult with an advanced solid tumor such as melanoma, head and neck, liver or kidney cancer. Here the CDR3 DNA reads TGTGCCATCAGCCCTTCGGGGGGAACTAGCGAGAGGGGTACCGGGGAGCTGTTTTTT. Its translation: CAISPSGGTSERGTGELFF.